Listed here is a single T cell receptor beta chain. This entry belongs to a study of blood T cell repertoires in COVID-19. TCRdb's table, derived via immunoSEQ multiplex PCR, lists solely in-frame clones and lacks some. The sample contains 85,000 to 120,000 clones, 84% of which appear only once. Trimming took 2 bases from V and 1 from J, leaving 7 bases between them. The CDR3 loop spans 14 amino acids. CDR1 and CDR2 from the germline V gene are SGHTA and FQGTGA. This chain uses TRBV7-3 with TRBJ2-3; D unclear. The source material was peripheral blood. The receptor was isolated from a man between 40 and 49 years old with active or convalescent COVID-19. The CDR3 DNA is TGTGCCAGCAGCTTAGTCAGTGGCACAGATACGCAGTATTTT. It codes for CASSLVSGTDTQYF. Supplemented by reference TRBV7-3 and TRBJ2-3, the full variable domain reads GAGVSQTPSNKVTEKGKYVELRCDPISGHTALYWYRQSLGQGPEFLIYFQGTGAADDSGLPNDRFFAVRPEGSVSTLKIQRTERGDSAVYLCASSLVSGTDTQYFGPGTRLTVL.